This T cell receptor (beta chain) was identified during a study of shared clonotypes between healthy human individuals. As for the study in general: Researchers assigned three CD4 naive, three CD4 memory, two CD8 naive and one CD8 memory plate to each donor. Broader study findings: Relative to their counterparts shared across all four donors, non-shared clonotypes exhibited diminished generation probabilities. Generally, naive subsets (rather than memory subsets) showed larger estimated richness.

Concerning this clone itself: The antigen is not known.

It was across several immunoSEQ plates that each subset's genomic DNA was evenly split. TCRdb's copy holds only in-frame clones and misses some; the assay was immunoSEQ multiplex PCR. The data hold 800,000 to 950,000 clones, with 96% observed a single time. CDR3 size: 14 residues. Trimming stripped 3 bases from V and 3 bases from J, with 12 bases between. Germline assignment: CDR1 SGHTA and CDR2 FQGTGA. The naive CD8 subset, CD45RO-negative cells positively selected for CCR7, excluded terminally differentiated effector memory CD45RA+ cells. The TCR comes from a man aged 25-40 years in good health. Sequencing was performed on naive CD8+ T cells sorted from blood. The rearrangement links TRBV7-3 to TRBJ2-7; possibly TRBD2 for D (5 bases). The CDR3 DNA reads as TGTGCCAGCAGCTTCTCTTTGGGAGACTACGAGCAGTACTTC. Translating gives CASSFSLGDYEQYF.